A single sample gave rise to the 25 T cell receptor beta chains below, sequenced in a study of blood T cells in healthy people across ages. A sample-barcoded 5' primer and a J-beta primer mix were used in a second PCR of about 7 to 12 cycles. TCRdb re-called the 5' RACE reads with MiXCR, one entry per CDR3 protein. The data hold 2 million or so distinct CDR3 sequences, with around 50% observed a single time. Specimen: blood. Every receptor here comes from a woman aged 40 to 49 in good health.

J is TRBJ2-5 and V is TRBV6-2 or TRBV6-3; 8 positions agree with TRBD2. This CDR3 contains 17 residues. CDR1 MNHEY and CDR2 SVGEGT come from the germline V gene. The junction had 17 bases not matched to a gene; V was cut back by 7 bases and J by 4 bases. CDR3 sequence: CASKPTGSGGSGETQYF. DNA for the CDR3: TGTGCCAGCAAACCCACCGGAAGCGGGGGATCGGGAGAGACCCAGTACTTC.

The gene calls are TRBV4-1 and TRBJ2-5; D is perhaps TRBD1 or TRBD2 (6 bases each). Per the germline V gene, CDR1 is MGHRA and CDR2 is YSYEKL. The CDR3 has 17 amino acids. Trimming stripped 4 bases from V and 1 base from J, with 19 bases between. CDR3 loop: CASSPPVRGQLQETQYF. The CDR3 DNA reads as TGCGCCAGCAGCCCCCCCGTCCGGGGGCAACTCCAAGAGACCCAGTACTTC.

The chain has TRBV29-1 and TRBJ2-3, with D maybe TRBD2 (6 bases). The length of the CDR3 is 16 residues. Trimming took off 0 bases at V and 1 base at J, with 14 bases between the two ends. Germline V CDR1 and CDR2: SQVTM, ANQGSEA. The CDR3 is CSVEDSGLARTDTQYF. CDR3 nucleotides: TGCAGCGTTGAAGATTCGGGCCTAGCGCGCACAGATACGCAGTATTTT.

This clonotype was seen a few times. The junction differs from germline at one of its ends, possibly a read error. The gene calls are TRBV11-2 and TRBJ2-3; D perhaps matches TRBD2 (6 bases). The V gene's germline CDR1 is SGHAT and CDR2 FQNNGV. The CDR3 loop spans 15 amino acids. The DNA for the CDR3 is TGTGCCAGCACCTTACCTTGGGGGGACACAGATACGCAGTATTTT. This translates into CASTLPWGDTDTQYF.

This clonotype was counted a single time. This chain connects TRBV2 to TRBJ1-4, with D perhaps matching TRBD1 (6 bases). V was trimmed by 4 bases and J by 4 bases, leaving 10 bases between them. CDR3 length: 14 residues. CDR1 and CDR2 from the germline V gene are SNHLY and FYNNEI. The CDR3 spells CASSAAGDNEKLFF. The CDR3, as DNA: TGTGCCAGCAGTGCGGCAGGGGATAATGAAAAACTGTTTTTT.

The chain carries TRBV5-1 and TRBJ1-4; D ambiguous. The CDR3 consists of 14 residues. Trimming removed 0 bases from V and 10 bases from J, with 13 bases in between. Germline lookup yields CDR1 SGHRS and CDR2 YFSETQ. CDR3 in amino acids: CASSLERQVGKLFF. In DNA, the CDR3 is TGCGCCAGCAGCTTGGAGAGGCAGGTCGGAAAACTGTTTTTT.

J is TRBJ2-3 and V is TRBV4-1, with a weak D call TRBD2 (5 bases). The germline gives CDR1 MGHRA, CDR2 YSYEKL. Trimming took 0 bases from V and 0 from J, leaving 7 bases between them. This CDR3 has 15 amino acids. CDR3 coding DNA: TGCGCCAGCAGCCAAGAAACGGGGAGCACAGATACGCAGTATTTT. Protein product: CASSQETGSTDTQYF.

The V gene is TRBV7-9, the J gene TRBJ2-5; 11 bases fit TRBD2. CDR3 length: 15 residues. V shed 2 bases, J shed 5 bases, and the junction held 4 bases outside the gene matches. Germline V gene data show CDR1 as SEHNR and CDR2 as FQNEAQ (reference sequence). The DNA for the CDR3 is TGTGCCAGCAGCTTAAGGACTAGCGGGCGGGAGACCCAGTACTTC. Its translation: CASSLRTSGRETQYF.

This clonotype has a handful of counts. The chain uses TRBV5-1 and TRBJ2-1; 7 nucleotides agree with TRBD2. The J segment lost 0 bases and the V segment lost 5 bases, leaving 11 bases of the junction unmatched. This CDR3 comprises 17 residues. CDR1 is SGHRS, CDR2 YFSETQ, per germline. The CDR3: CASRATLLAISYNEQFF. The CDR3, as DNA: TGCGCCAGCAGGGCAACATTACTAGCGATCTCCTACAATGAGCAGTTCTTC.

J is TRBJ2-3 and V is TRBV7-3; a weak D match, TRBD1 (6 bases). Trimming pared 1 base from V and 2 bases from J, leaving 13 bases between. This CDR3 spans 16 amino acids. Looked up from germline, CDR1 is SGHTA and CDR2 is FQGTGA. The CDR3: CASSLNQGFDTDTQYF. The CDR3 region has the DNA TGTGCCAGCAGCTTAAATCAGGGGTTTGACACAGATACGCAGTATTTT.

This chain's CDR3 is CASRLQGTNTEAFF. DNA of the CDR3: TGTGCCAGCAGGTTACAGGGGACTAACACTGAAGCTTTCTTT. This chain uses TRBV12-3 or TRBV12-4 with TRBJ1-1; TRBD1 matches at 7 bases. V gave up 6 bases and J gave up 2 bases; unmatched junction bases: 6. The CDR3 sequence is 14 residues long.

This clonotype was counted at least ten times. CDR3 bases: TGCGCCAGCAGCCAAGATCTCTACGAGCAGTACTTC. It yields the protein CASSQDLYEQYF. The chain joins TRBV4-1 to TRBJ2-7; D gene ambiguous. The V end was cut by 0 bases, the J end by 3 bases, with 3 bases between. The CDR3 extends over 12 amino acids. Germline V lookup: CDR1 MGHRA, CDR2 YSYEKL.

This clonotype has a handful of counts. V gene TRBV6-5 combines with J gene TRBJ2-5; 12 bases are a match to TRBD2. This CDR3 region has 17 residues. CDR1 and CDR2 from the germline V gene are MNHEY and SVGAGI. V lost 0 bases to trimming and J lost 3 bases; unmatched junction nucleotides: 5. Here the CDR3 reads CASSYSGTSGLEETQYF. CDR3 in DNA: TGTGCCAGCAGTTACTCCGGGACTAGCGGGCTAGAAGAGACCCAGTACTTC.

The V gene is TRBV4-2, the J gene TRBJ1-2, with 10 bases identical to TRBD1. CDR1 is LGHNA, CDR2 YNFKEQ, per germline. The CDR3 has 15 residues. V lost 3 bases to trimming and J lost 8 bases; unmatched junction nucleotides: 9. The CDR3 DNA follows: TGTGCCAGCAGCCAGGGGACAGGGGACATATGGGGCTACACCTTC. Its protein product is CASSQGTGDIWGYTF.

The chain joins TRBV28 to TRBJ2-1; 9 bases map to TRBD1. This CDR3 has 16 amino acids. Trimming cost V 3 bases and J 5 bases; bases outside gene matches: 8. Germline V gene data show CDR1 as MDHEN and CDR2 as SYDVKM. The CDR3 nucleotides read TGTGCCAGCAGTTTTCGGCCGGGACAGGGCGACAATGAGCAGTTCTTC. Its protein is CASSFRPGQGDNEQFF.

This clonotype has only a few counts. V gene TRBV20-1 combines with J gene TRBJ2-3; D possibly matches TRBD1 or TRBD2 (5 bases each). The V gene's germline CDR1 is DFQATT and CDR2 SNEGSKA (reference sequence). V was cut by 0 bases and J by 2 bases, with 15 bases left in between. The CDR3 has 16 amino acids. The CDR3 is CSARDSRDPYTDTQYF. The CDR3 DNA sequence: TGCAGTGCTAGAGATAGTCGGGACCCATACACAGATACGCAGTATTTT.

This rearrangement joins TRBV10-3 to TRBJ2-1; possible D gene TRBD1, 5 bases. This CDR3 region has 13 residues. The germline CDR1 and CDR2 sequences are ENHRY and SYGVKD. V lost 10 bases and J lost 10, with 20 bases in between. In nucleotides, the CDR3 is TGTGCCACAAAGACAGAGCAGAACTACGAGCAGTTCTTC. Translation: CATKTEQNYEQFF.

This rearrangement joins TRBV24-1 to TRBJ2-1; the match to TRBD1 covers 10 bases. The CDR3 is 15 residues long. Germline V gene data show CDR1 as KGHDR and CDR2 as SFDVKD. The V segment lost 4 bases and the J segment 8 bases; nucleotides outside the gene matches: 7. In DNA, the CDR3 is TGTGCCACCAGTGACCCGGGACAGGGGATCGATGAGCAGTTCTTC. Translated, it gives CATSDPGQGIDEQFF.

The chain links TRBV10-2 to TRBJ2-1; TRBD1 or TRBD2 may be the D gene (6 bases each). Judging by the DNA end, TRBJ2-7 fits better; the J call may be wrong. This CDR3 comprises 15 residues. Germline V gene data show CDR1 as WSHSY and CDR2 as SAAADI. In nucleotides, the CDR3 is TGCGCCAGCAGTGAGTCCGGGGGCCGAGGCAATGAGCAGTACTTC. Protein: CASSESGGRGNEQYF.

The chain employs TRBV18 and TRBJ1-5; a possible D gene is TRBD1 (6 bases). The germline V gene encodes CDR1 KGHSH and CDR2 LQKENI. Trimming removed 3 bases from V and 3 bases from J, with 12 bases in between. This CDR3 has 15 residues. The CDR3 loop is CASSPGAGVNQPQHF. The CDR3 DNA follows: TGTGCCAGCTCACCGGGGGCAGGGGTCAATCAGCCCCAGCATTTT.

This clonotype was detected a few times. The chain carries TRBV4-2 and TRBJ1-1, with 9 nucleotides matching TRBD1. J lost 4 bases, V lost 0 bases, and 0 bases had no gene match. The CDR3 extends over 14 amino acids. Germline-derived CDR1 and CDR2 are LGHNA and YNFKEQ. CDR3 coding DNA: TGTGCCAGCAGCCAAGAGGACAGGGGCACTGAAGCTTTCTTT. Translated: CASSQEDRGTEAFF.

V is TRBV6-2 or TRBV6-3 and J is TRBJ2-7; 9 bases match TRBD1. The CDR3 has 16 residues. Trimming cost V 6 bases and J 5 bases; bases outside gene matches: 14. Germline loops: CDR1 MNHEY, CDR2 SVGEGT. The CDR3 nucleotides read TGTGCCAGCAGCCAACTGGGGACAGGGAAAGAAAACGAGCAGTACTTC. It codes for CASSQLGTGKENEQYF.

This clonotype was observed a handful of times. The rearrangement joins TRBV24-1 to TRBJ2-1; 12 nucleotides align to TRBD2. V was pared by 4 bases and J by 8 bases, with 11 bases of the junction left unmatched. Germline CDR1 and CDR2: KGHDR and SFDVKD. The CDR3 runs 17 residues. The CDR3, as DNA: TGTGCCACCAGTGACCCATCTAGCGGGGGGGCCGTGGATGAGCAGTTCTTC. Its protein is CATSDPSSGGAVDEQFF.

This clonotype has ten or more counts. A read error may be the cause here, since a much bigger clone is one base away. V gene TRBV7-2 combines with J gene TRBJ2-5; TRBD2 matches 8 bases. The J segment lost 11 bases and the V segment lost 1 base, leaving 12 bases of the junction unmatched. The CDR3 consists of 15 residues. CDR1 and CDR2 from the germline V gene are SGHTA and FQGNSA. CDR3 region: CASSLERGLYQAQYF. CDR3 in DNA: TGTGCCAGCAGCTTAGAGCGGGGGCTCTATCAGGCGCAGTACTTC. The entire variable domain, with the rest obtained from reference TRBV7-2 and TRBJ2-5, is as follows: GAGVSQSPSNKVTEKGKDVELRCDPISGHTALYWYRQSLGQGLEFLIYFQGNSAPDKSGLPSDRFSAERTGGSVSTLTIQRTQQEDSAVYLCASSLERGLYQAQYFGPGTRLLVL.

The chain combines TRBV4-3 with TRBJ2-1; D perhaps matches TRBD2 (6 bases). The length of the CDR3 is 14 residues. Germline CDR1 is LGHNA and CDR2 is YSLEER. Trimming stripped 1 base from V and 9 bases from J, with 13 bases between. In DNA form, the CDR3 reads TGCGCCAGCAGCCAAGGCCTAGCGACAGCTGAGCAGTTCTTC. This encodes CASSQGLATAEQFF.